This T cell receptor beta chain comes out of a study of Graves' ophthalmopathy and Graves' hyperthyroidism. Amplification of TCR beta CDR3 regions used RNA transcripts. First-round RT-PCR relied on HTBI primers, and a second-round multiplex PCR came next. MiXCR was run by TCRdb on the multiplex PCR reads, yielding one entry per CDR3 protein. The sample shows about 380,000 distinct CDR3 sequences, approximately 15% of them seen only once. This clonotype was recorded many times. Trimming shortened V by 4 bases and J by 0 bases, and 16 bases separated the two germline ends. CDR3 size: 15 residues. CDR1 and CDR2 (germline): GTSNPN, SVGIG (reference sequence).

This clonotype was obtained from a woman aged 18-30 years with stable Graves' hyperthyroidism. This sequence joins TRBV30 and TRBJ2-7; no clear D gene. Sequenced input: peripheral blood. The CDR3 reads CAWKEFGQSSYEQYF. CDR3 nucleotide sequence: TGTGCCTGGAAAGAGTTCGGCCAGAGCTCCTACGAGCAGTACTTC.